The 3 T cell receptor beta chains below come from one sample, sequenced in a study of shared clonotypes between healthy human individuals. The protocol was immunoSEQ multiplex PCR, while the TCRdb copy is restricted to in-frame clones and leaves out a portion. The table has about 2.3 million clones, under 95% seen once. Sequenced: naive CD4+ T cells from PBMCs. The subset was: CD45RA+ positively selected. These receptors originate from a man between 18 and 35 years old in good health. Some clones in this sample may be carry-over from other donors' samples.

V is TRBV5-1 and J is TRBJ2-3; D call uncertain. Germline loops: CDR1 SGHRS, CDR2 YFSETQ. CDR3 size: 17 residues. V was shortened by 1 base and J by 3 bases, with 18 bases between the two germline ends. The CDR3 sequence: CASSLSSPTVGTDTQYF. CDR3 in DNA: TGCGCCAGCAGCTTGTCCTCCCCCACAGTCGGAACAGATACGCAGTATTTT.

This chain uses TRBV6-5 with TRBJ1-2, with no clear D. This CDR3 is 14 amino acids long. CDR1 is MNHEY and CDR2 is SVGAGI in the germline V gene. V was cut by 6 bases and J by 6 bases, with 17 bases left in between. The CDR3 DNA reads as TGTGCCAGCAGCCCATCACGGAGATCCGATGGCTACACCTTC. Amino acids: CASSPSRRSDGYTF.

Only a few counts were recorded for this clone. The chain joins TRBV18 to TRBJ1-4; 8 bases line up with TRBD1. The CDR3 runs to 16 residues. With V trimmed by 4 bases and J by 6 bases, 10 bases remained unmatched. Germline CDR1 is KGHSH and CDR2 is LQKENI. The CDR3 DNA is TGTGCCAGCTCACAAGTACAGGGGGTGGTCGATGAAAAACTGTTTTTT. This codes for CASSQVQGVVDEKLFF. The full variable domain, in which reference TRBV18 and TRBJ1-4 provide the parts outside the CDR3, is NAGVMQNPRHLVRRRGQEARLRCSPMKGHSHVYWYRQLPEEGLKFMVYLQKENIIDESGMPKERFSAEFPKEGPSILRIQQVVRGDSAAYFCASSQVQGVVDEKLFFGSGTQLSVL.